This TCR beta chain was sequenced in a study of blood T cell repertoires in COVID-19. Study background: Specimens from acute and convalescent COVID-19 originated in the United States, Italy and Spain. T cells, B-cell-depleted T cells, or PBMCs provided the cDNA or gDNA that served as material.

Under the authors' procedure: Reference gene primer amplification yielded estimated nucleated cell counts. Assay used: immunoSEQ multiplex PCR; TCRdb lists only in-frame clones, some missing. V and J calls and clone size are those listed in that table; D and trimming were worked out from the DNA. The sample consists of under 400,000 clones, 90% of them appearing once. CDR1 is SEHNR and CDR2 is FQNEAQ in the germline V gene (reference sequence). The trim removed 4 bases at V and 9 bases at J, leaving 5 bases unmatched. The CDR3 consists of 13 residues. The chain combines TRBV7-9 with TRBJ2-1; 8 bases fit TRBD1. The sequence was collected from a man aged 18 to 30 with active or convalescent COVID-19. What was sequenced was peripheral blood. CDR3 protein: CASSSRQGAEQFF. The CDR3 DNA follows: TGTGCCAGCAGCTCACGCCAGGGGGCTGAGCAGTTCTTC.